This T cell receptor beta chain is drawn from a study of OX40 agonist ivuxolimab in advanced cancers. With regard to the full study: Ivuxolimab was an agonistic, fully human IgG2 monoclonal antibody directed against OX40 (CD134), a costimulatory receptor. The paper reports the monotherapy dose-escalation portion (N of about 52 patients) of the phase I ivuxolimab trial. Prior anti-PD-1, anti-PD-L1 or anti-CTLA-4 therapy was permitted, and checkpoint inhibitors had been received by 40% to 50% of dose-escalation patients. Of the approximately 53 patients in dose escalation, 19 had hepatocellular carcinoma, some 15 had melanoma, 9 had renal cell carcinoma and 9 had head and neck cancer. The dose-escalation cohort was roughly 80% male with a mean age of approximately 59 years, ranging from roughly 20 to 80. Peripheral TCRbeta sequencing aimed to test whether ivuxolimab altered TCR sequence diversity and caused clonal T-cell expansion. Intravenous ivuxolimab was administered to patients every 2 weeks at six dose levels: 0.01, 0.1, 0.3, 1.5, 3 and 10 mg/kg. Partial responses occurred in three dose-escalation patients: two with cutaneous melanoma and one with hepatocellular carcinoma.

Patients with a history of autoimmune disease or receiving systemic immunosuppression were excluded from the trial. Peripheral blood for TCR sequencing was collected from all dose cohorts at baseline, on cycle 4 day 1, and on cycle 7 day 1. Samples came from an open-label, multicenter, first-in-human phase I dose-escalation trial of ivuxolimab. Adults with locally advanced or metastatic melanoma, renal cell carcinoma, hepatocellular carcinoma or head and neck squamous cell carcinoma were enrolled in the trial. Before TCR sequencing, CD4+ T cells and CD8+ T cells from peripheral blood were sorted into separate populations. Overall study results and their limits: Which antigens the clonally expanded peripheral T cells were specific for was not determined. Clonal expansion of both CD4+ and CD8+ blood T cells was observed from baseline to week 6 at doses 0.1 to 3.0 mg/kg. After ivuxolimab, expanded clones were on average more numerous among CD8+ T cells than among CD4+ T cells. In the 0.1-3.0 mg/kg groups, partial responders had among the lowest normalized peripheral clonal expansion, particularly in CD8+ T cells. Low levels of normalized T-cell clonal expansion were also seen in some nonresponding patients.

From the cysteine through the phenylalanine, the CDR3 covers 16 amino acids. CDR3 DNA is the only sequence kept; it has 48 bases, read in frame from the first base. V is pruned by 3 bases and J by 4 bases, leaving 8 bases of the junction without a gene match. The germline V gene provides CDR1 MGHDK and CDR2 SYGVNS. Points on this clone: Its antigen has not been determined. Qualities for individual bases were not recorded, and no much larger clone is one base off.

To sequence the TCRbeta CDR3 region, genomic DNA was isolated from the sorted cells. The immunoSEQ Assay was used to sequence the TCRbeta CDR3 regions. TCRdb limited this immuneACCESS table to in-frame rearrangements with V and J called. A share of clones is missing; checked studies link under half to unresolved V genes, and the rest is unexplained. The sample table records more than 70,000 clones; about nine tenths of these occur just once. The leading ten clones occupy less than 0.35% of the sample. The TCR originated in an adult with an advanced solid tumor such as melanoma, head and neck, liver or kidney cancer. This chain joins TRBV25-1 to TRBJ2-1, with TRBD2 matching 8 junction bases. The specimen was CD4+ or CD8+ T cells sorted from blood, collected in a trial of the OX40 agonist ivuxolimab. The CDR3 has the sequence CASSDQAGLGYNEQFF. The DNA sequence reads TGTGCCAGCAGTGATCAGGCGGGACTAGGTTACAATGAGCAGTTCTTC.